These 20 T cell receptor beta chains originate from one sample sequenced in a study of CD8+ T cells in alopecia areata (dated by TCRdb to about 2018). The treatment or condition label for this specimen denotes: oral pan-JAK inhibitor, 5-10 mg twice daily. Library creation used the immunoSEQ multiplex PCR assay. RNA was extracted from all samples and reverse transcribed into cDNA, which served as template for TCR sequencing. TCRdb limited this immuneACCESS table to in-frame rearrangements with V and J called. A share of clones is missing; checked studies link under half to unresolved V genes, and the rest is unexplained. The sample includes approximately 210,000 clones, with under 80% observed a single time. The leading ten clones occupy 1.3% of the sample. This material consisted of CD4+ T cells sorted from blood, taken at approximately week 50, from a patient treated with tofacitinib. The receptors were gathered from a human donor with alopecia areata.

The V gene is TRBV30, the J gene TRBJ2-3, with TRBD2 matching over 16 bases. J lost 1 base, V lost 2 bases, and 6 bases had no gene match. CDR3 length: 18 residues. Looked up from germline, CDR1 is GTSNPN and CDR2 is SVGIG (reference sequence). CDR3 sequence reads: CAWSSGTSGGAGTDTQYF. The CDR3 nucleotides read TGTGCCTGGAGTTCCGGGACTAGCGGGGGGGCTGGCACAGATACGCAGTATTTT.

V usage is TRBV5-6 and J usage is TRBJ2-7; no clear D gene. The CDR3 extends over 14 amino acids. Germline CDR1 is SGHDT and CDR2 is YYEEEE. V was shortened by 0 bases and J by 3 bases, with 10 bases between the two germline ends. The CDR3 spells CASSLAVGIYEQYF. DNA of the CDR3: TGTGCCAGCAGCTTGGCCGTGGGGATCTACGAGCAGTACTTC.

The chain carries TRBV30 and TRBJ2-7, with D possibly being TRBD1 (8 bases). The CDR3 is 13 residues long. Germline V gives CDR1 GTSNPN, CDR2 SVGIG (reference sequence). Trimming removed 6 bases from V and 2 bases from J, with 14 bases in between. CDR3 region: CACTGGTTYEQYF. The DNA for the CDR3 is TGTGCCTGTACAGGGGGGACTACCTACGAGCAGTACTTC. The whole variable domain, remainder taken from reference TRBV30 and TRBJ2-7, is SQTIHQWPATLVQPVGSPLSLECTVEGTSNPNLYWYRQAAGRGLQLLFYSVGIGQISSEVPQNLSASRPQDRQFILSSKKLLLSDSGFYLCACTGGTTYEQYFGPGTRLTVT.

The chain carries TRBV2 and TRBJ2-5; D may be TRBD2 (5 bases). Trimming removed 5 bases from V and 5 bases from J, with 9 bases in between. Germline V gene lookup returns CDR1 SNHLY and CDR2 FYNNEI. This CDR3 is 12 amino acids long. CDR3 sequence reads: CASSTRSETQYF. The CDR3 DNA follows: TGTGCCAGCAGTACTAGATCGGAGACCCAGTACTTC.

The DNA for the CDR3 is TGTGCCTGGAGCGGGGCGGATGGCTACACCTTC. This sequence encodes CAWSGADGYTF. The V call is TRBV30, the J call TRBJ1-2; possibly TRBD1 for D (5 bases). CDR3 length equals 11 residues. Germline CDR1 is GTSNPN and CDR2 is SVGIG (reference sequence). The V gene lost 3 bases and the J gene lost 6 bases, with 8 bases spanning the gap.

The DNA of the CDR3 is TGTGCCAGCAGCCTTAGGACGAAGAGAAGGGGAAACACCATATATTTT. Encoded protein: CASSLRTKRRGNTIYF. J is TRBJ1-3 and V is TRBV5-6; no clear D gene. CDR1 is SGHDT, CDR2 YYEEEE, per germline. The CDR3 has 16 amino acids. Trimming shortened V by 4 bases and J by 4 bases, and 18 bases separated the two germline ends.

The genes are TRBV4-1 and TRBJ1-1; 7 positions match TRBD1. The CDR3 extends over 14 amino acids. CDR1 MGHRA and CDR2 YSYEKL come from the germline V gene. Unmatched junction bases numbered 7, after V lost 2 bases and J lost 7 bases. CDR3 region: CASSQLETGIEAFF. CDR3 DNA sequence: TGCGCCAGCAGCCAACTCGAGACAGGGATTGAAGCTTTCTTT.

This clone was recorded only once. V gene TRBV2 combines with J gene TRBJ2-2, with TRBD1 identical over 8 bases. The CDR3 length is 14 residues. J was trimmed by 5 bases and V by 10 bases; bases with no gene match: 9. Germline CDR1 reads SNHLY; CDR2 reads FYNNEI. In DNA form, the CDR3 reads TGTGCCACCAGGGGGCTCGGAGATACCGGGGAGCTGTTTTTT. As protein: CATRGLGDTGELFF. Full variable domain (outside the CDR3, taken from reference TRBV2 and TRBJ2-2): EPEVTQTPSHQVTQMGQEVILRCVPISNHLYFYWYRQILGQKVEFLVSFYNNEISEKSEIFDDQFSVERPDGSNFTLKIRSTKLEDSAMYFCATRGLGDTGELFFGEGSRLTVL.

This chain links TRBV29-1 with TRBJ2-1; 12 nucleotides align to TRBD2. The CDR3 length is 14 residues. Germline V lookup: CDR1 SQVTM, CDR2 ANQGSEA. V lost 2 bases, J lost 8 bases, and 4 bases stayed unmatched. CDR3 nucleotides: TGCAGCGTTGAAACTAGCGGGGGGCCATATGAGCAGTTCTTC. Translation: CSVETSGGPYEQFF.

This clone occurred a few times. The DNA for the CDR3 is TGCAGCGTTGCGGGGTCGGGGACCCAGTACTTC. This translates into CSVAGSGTQYF. This chain links TRBV29-1 with TRBJ2-5; a weak D match, TRBD2 (5 bases). Germline-derived CDR1 and CDR2 are SQVTM and ANQGSEA. V was clipped by 4 bases and J by 7 bases, with 10 bases between them. The CDR3 consists of 11 residues.

About this clone: The sample carries other DNA sequences with the same CDR3. The chain combines TRBV9 with TRBJ1-4; D is unresolved. The CDR3 runs 14 residues. Germline CDR1 SGDLS, CDR2 YYNGEE. V was trimmed by 0 bases and J by 5 bases, leaving 8 bases between them. The DNA for the CDR3 is TGTGCCAGCAGCGTAGGGGCCGGAAATGAAAAACTGTTTTTT. Translation: CASSVGAGNEKLFF.

The V and J genes are TRBV7-2 and TRBJ2-1; D perhaps matches TRBD1 (5 bases). In germline, CDR1 is SGHTA, CDR2 FQGNSA. The ends were cut back, 5 bases at V and 12 bases at J, with 11 bases in the middle. This CDR3 comprises 11 residues. The CDR3 sequence: CASSPKTVQFF. In nucleotides, the CDR3 is TGTGCCAGCAGCCCAAAGACAGTGCAGTTCTTC. The entire variable domain, with the rest obtained from reference TRBV7-2 and TRBJ2-1, is as follows: GAGVSQSPSNKVTEKGKDVELRCDPISGHTALYWYRQSLGQGLEFLIYFQGNSAPDKSGLPSDRFSAERTGGSVSTLTIQRTQQEDSAVYLCASSPKTVQFFGPGTRLTVL.

The chain joins TRBV30 to TRBJ2-3, with D unclear. Trimming shortened V by 2 bases and J by 1 base, and 13 bases separated the two germline ends. CDR1 and CDR2 from the germline V gene are GTSNPN and SVGIG (reference sequence). The length of the CDR3 is 15 residues. For the CDR3, the DNA is TGTGCCTGGAGTCGACTGCGGAGCGGCACAGATACGCAGTATTTT. It specifies CAWSRLRSGTDTQYF.

V usage is TRBV29-1 and J usage is TRBJ2-7; TRBD2 is a possible D gene (5 bases). This CDR3 is 11 amino acids long. Germline V gene data show CDR1 as SQVTM and CDR2 as ANQGSEA. The V end was cut by 6 bases, the J end by 5 bases, with 11 bases between. CDR3 region: CSVATKNEQYF. CDR3 nucleotides: TGCAGCGTCGCGACTAAGAACGAGCAGTACTTC.

The chain combines TRBV29-1 with TRBJ1-2; possibly TRBD1 for D (5 bases). The germline gives CDR1 SQVTM, CDR2 ANQGSEA. The CDR3 loop spans 11 amino acids. Trimming cost V 8 bases and J 3 bases, with 10 bases left between them. The CDR3 nucleotides are TGCAGCCTGGGGCAGGACTATGGCTACACCTTC. Encoded protein: CSLGQDYGYTF.

The V call is TRBV14, the J call TRBJ1-6; D gene ambiguous. Germline V gene lookup returns CDR1 SGHDN and CDR2 FVKESK. This CDR3 spans 15 amino acids. Trimming left V 0 bases short and J 14 bases short, with 17 bases between. The CDR3 is CASSQEAFPLGALHF. The CDR3 region has the DNA TGTGCCAGCAGCCAAGAGGCTTTCCCCCTTGGGGCCCTCCACTTT.

This clone was seen a single time. V usage is TRBV30 and J usage is TRBJ1-1; D not certain. This CDR3 spans 14 amino acids. V dropped 1 base and J dropped 1 base, with 10 bases sitting between them. The germline V gene has CDR1 GTSNPN and CDR2 SVGIG (reference sequence). CDR3 sequence: CAWSGSVANTEAFF. The CDR3 DNA sequence: TGTGCCTGGAGTGGTTCAGTGGCGAACACTGAAGCTTTCTTT.

The V and J genes are TRBV29-1 and TRBJ1-5; no clear D gene. Trimming stripped 7 bases from V and 11 bases from J, with 15 bases between. This CDR3 comprises 11 residues. Per germline, CDR1 SQVTM and CDR2 ANQGSEA. CDR3 loop: CSALDVGSQHF. Written as DNA, the CDR3 is TGCAGCGCATTGGATGTGGGTTCCCAGCATTTT.

The chain has TRBV9 and TRBJ1-1; D gene uncertain. The CDR3 covers 13 residues. Trimming took off 5 bases at V and 1 base at J, with 9 bases between the two ends. Germline CDR1 SGDLS, CDR2 YYNGEE. Here the CDR3 DNA reads TGTGCCAGCAGTCTCAAGGAGAACACTGAAGCTTTCTTT. This gives the protein CASSLKENTEAFF.

This chain joins TRBV5-1 and TRBJ1-1; D not certain. Germline V CDR1 and CDR2: SGHRS, YFSETQ. V gave up 4 bases and J gave up 0 bases, with 10 bases separating them. The CDR3 spans 14 residues. CDR3 DNA: TGCGCCAGCAGCAAAAATTCCCTGAACACTGAAGCTTTCTTT. Its translation: CASSKNSLNTEAFF.